The rows below give T cell receptor beta chains drawn from one sample of a study of Graves' ophthalmopathy and Graves' hyperthyroidism. MiXCR, run by TCRdb on the multiplex PCR reads, gives a single entry per CDR3 protein. Of about 590,000 distinct CDR3 sequences in the sample, 39% are singletons; the top ten hold roughly 4.5%. Input material: peripheral blood or thyroid tissue (not recorded which). All receptors come from an adult man with Graves' hyperthyroidism. CDR3s include the opening cysteine and the closing phenylalanine or tryptophan. Fields, in order: V gene, clone size, D gene, J gene, CDR3 protein, CDR3 DNA. D genes are given only for firm matches. Where a row states a size, it is once, few, many or the class of an expanded clone; other rows omit it.

TRBV7-8	many	NA	TRBJ2-5	CASSLAFVETQYF	TGTGCCAGCAGCTTAGCGTTCGTCGAGACCCAGTACTTC
TRBV15	many	TRBD1	TRBJ1-5	CATSSDNRGTQPQHF	TGTGCCACCAGCAGTGACAACAGGGGCACACAGCCCCAGCATTTT
TRBV7-3	NA	TRBD1	TRBJ2-3	CASSSTQGASTDTQYF	TGTGCCAGCAGCTCAACACAGGGGGCTAGCACAGATACGCAGTATTTT
TRBV12-3/TRBV12-4	many	TRBD2	TRBJ2-5	CASSVGSGGQETQYF	TGTGCCAGCAGCGTCGGTAGCGGGGGCCAAGAGACCCAGTACTTC
TRBV6-1	once	TRBD1	TRBJ1-4	CASSTTGGGFEKLFF	TGTGCCAGCAGTACTACAGGGGGCGGCTTTGAAAAACTGTTTTTT
TRBV10-3	few	TRBD1	TRBJ1-5	CAIRAPGGRETQHF	TGTGCCATCAGAGCACCAGGGGGCAGAGAGACCCAGCATTTT
TRBV12-3/TRBV12-4	few	NA	TRBJ1-5	CASSLSGGANQPQHF	TGTGCCAGCAGTTTATCCGGCGGGGCCAATCAGCCCCAGCATTTT
TRBV2	NA	NA	TRBJ2-7	CASNEEGYEQYF	TGTGCCAGCAACGAGGAGGGCTACGAGCAGTACTTC
TRBV19	many	TRBD1	TRBJ1-1	CASKDRGDPEAFF	TGTGCCAGTAAGGACAGGGGGGATCCTGAAGCTTTCTTT
TRBV29-1	NA	NA	TRBJ1-2	CSVEALAGVVRSYGYTF	TGCAGCGTTGAGGCCCTAGCGGGGGTAGTTCGTAGCTATGGCTACACCTTC
TRBV2	NA	NA	TRBJ1-5	CASSPWNGGLSNQPQHF	TGTGCCAGCAGCCCCTGGAACGGGGGACTGAGCAATCAGCCCCAGCATTTT
TRBV7-9	NA	NA	TRBJ1-1	CASSFDPTDPTPNTEAFF	TGTGCCAGCAGCTTCGATCCGACCGACCCGACACCGAACACTGAAGCTTTCTTT
TRBV19	many	TRBD1	TRBJ1-2	CASSIDAGQGSRNYGYTF	TGTGCCAGTAGTATAGACGCGGGACAGGGGTCCCGCAACTATGGCTACACCTTC
TRBV5-4	NA	TRBD2	TRBJ2-3	CASRPTSGLTDTQYF	TGTGCCAGCAGACCAACTAGCGGTCTCACAGATACGCAGTATTTT
TRBV29-1	few	TRBD1	TRBJ1-2	CSVTWTGRGSGNTF	TGCAGCGTCACATGGACAGGGAGAGGATCTGGAAACACCTTC
TRBV10-3	NA	NA	TRBJ2-6	CAISVGGPGANVLTF	TGTGCCATCAGTGTCGGGGGGCCTGGGGCCAACGTCCTGACTTTC
TRBV12-5	many	NA	TRBJ1-1	CASGLPNDPGGHSSTEAFF	TGTGCTAGTGGTTTGCCAAACGACCCCGGGGGACATAGTAGCACTGAAGCTTTCTTT
TRBV24-1	many	NA	TRBJ2-7	CATSDGGGYEQYF	TGTGCCACCAGTGATGGGGGAGGATACGAGCAGTACTTC
TRBV6-1	NA	NA	TRBJ1-2	CASSYGGNYGYTF	TGTGCCAGCAGTTACGGCGGGAACTATGGCTACACCTTC
TRBV28	many	NA	TRBJ1-4	CATYGEKLFF	TGTGCCACCTATGGTGAAAAACTGTTTTTT
TRBV4-1	NA	NA	TRBJ2-2	CASSQDLPQTTGELFF	TGCGCCAGCAGCCAAGATCTCCCCCAGACCACCGGGGAGCTGTTTTTT
TRBV12-3/TRBV12-4	few	TRBD1	TRBJ2-2	CASSFDRVGAGELFF	TGTGCCAGCAGTTTTGACAGGGTTGGTGCCGGGGAGCTGTTTTTT
TRBV5-1	few	TRBD2	TRBJ2-7	CASGLGLAGTYEQYF	TGCGCCAGCGGCTTGGGGCTAGCGGGAACCTACGAGCAGTACTTC
TRBV6-5	many	TRBD1	TRBJ1-2	CASSQLGQGVGGYTF	TGTGCCAGCAGTCAACTAGGACAGGGAGTGGGTGGCTACACCTTC
TRBV28	few	NA	TRBJ1-5	CASSFEDQPQHF	TGTGCCAGCAGTTTCGAGGATCAGCCCCAGCATTTT